Below, one T cell receptor beta chain is given with its context. The antigen is not known. This entry is derived from a study of T-cell memory formation after mild COVID-19. V was pared by 7 bases and J by 4 bases, with 17 bases between. The germline V gene encodes CDR1 KGHSH and CDR2 LQKENI. The CDR3 consists of 14 residues. Study results and limitations: Contracting CD4+ clones sat mainly in CM and EM; CD8+ in EMRA.

MiXCR, run by TCRdb on the 5' RACE reads, gives a single entry per CDR3 protein. The sample records about 150,000 distinct CDR3 sequences, roughly 30% being singletons. The rearrangement links TRBV18 to TRBJ2-7, with D possibly TRBD2 on 5 matching bases. The receptor comes from an adult woman who had mild COVID-19 (a few samples of this study predate the infection). Cell type and time point are not known. Sequencing was done on a sample of PBMCs or a T cell subset sorted from them (not recorded which). In DNA form, the CDR3 reads TGTGCCAGCTTAATCAGCGGAAATTCTTACGAGCAGTACTTC. This codes for CASLISGNSYEQYF.